This T cell receptor (beta chain) was sequenced for a study of shared clonotypes between healthy human individuals. Background on the study: CD4 naive cells filled three plates per donor, CD4 memory three, CD8 naive two and CD8 memory one. Whole-study findings and limits: Represented genetic and exposure-history diversity was restricted by having few donors.

With respect to this clone: Its antigen is unknown.

The germline CDR1 and CDR2 sequences are SGHNT and YYREEE (reference sequence). The CDR3 has 15 residues. Between the trimmed V and J ends, which lost 5 bases and 2 bases, there was a span of 14 bases. The study drew its donors from healthy HIV-negative adults without recent acute infections or vaccinations. Sequencing used immunoSEQ multiplex PCR; TCRdb keeps in-frame clones, though not all of them. Of 2,500,000 or so clones listed, less than 95% were seen once; the top ten hold approximately 0.39%. The chain couples TRBV5-4 to TRBJ2-1; D is uncertain. Sequencing was done on a sample of naive CD4+ T cells from PBMCs. Described subset: CD45RA+ positively selected. The origin of this receptor is a man younger than 30 in good health. Some clones in this sample may be carry-over from other donors' samples. As DNA, the CDR3 is TGTGCCAGCAGTCCGAGCACCACCGCCTACAATGAGCAGTTCTTC. This encodes CASSPSTTAYNEQFF.